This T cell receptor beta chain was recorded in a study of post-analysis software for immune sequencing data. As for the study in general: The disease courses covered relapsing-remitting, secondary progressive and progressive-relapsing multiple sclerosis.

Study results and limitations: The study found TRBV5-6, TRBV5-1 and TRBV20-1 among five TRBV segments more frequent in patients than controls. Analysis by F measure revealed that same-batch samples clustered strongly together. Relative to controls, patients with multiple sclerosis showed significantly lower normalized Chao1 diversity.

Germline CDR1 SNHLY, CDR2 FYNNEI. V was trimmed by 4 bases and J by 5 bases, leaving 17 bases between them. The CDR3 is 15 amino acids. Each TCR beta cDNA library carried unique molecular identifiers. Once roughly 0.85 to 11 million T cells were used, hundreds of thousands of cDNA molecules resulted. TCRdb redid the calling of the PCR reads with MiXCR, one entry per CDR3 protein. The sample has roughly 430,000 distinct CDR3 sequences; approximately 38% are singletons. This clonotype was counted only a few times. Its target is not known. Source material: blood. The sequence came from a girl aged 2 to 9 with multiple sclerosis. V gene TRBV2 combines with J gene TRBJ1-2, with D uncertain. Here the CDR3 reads CASSGSSAGGYGYTF. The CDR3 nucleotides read TGTGCCAGCAGTGGATCTTCGGCAGGAGGATATGGCTACACCTTC.